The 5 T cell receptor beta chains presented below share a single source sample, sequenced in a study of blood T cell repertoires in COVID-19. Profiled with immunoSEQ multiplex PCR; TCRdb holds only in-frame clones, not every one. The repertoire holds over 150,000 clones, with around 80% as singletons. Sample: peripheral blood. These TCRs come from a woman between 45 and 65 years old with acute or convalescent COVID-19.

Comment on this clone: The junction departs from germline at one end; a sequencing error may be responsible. In DNA, the CDR3 is TGCGCCAGCAGTTTGGACAGGGACAATCAGCCCCAGCATTTT. The encoded protein is CASSLDRDNQPQHF. The chain employs TRBV5-1 and TRBJ1-5; 8 positions agree with TRBD1. CDR3 size: 14 residues. Germline CDR1 and CDR2: SGHRS and YFSETQ.

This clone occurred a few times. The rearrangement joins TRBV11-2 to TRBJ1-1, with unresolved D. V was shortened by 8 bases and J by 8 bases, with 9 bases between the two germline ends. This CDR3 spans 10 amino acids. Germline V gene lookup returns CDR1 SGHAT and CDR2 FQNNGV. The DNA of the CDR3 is TGTGCCAGCGGTGGAGCCGAAGCTTTCTTT. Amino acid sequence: CASGGAEAFF. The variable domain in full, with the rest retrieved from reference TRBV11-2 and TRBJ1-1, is EAGVAQSPRYKIIEKRQSVAFWCNPISGHATLYWYQQILGQGPKLLIQFQNNGVVDDSQLPKDRFSAERLKGVDSTLKIQPAKLEDSAVYLCASGGAEAFFGQGTRLTVV.

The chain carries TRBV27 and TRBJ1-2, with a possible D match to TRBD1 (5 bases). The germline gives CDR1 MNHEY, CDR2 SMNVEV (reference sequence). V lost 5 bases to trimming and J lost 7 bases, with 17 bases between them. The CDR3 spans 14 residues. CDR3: CASSPTGTALGYTF. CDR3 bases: TGTGCCAGCAGTCCGACCGGGACTGCCCTTGGCTACACCTTC.

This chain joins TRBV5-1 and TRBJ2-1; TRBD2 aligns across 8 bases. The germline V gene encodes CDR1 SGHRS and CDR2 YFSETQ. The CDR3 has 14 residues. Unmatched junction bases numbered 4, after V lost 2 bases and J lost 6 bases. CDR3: CASSLIAGLNEQFF. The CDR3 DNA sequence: TGCGCCAGCAGCTTAATAGCGGGGCTCAATGAGCAGTTCTTC.

The CDR3 region has the DNA TGTGCCAGCAGCTTCAACGGACACATTTACAATGAGCAGTTCTTC. As protein: CASSFNGHIYNEQFF. This rearrangement joins TRBV11-2 to TRBJ2-1, with a possible D match to TRBD1 (5 bases). Between the trimmed V and J ends, which lost 3 bases and 4 bases, there was a span of 13 bases. The CDR3 loop spans 15 amino acids. CDR1 and CDR2 (germline): SGHAT, FQNNGV.